Below, 8 T cell receptor beta chains from the same sample are listed, as sequenced in a study of blood T cell repertoires in COVID-19. Some clones are missing from TCRdb's copy, which holds only in-frame ones; the method was immunoSEQ multiplex PCR. The sample comprises roughly 260,000 clones, roughly 86% of which are singletons, and roughly 12% rests with the top ten. Sequencing input: peripheral blood. Every receptor here comes from a woman in her twenties or thirties with COVID-19, enrolled during active disease.

The CDR3 DNA sequence: TGTGCCAGCAGTTTTTGGGACAGGGTCCATGAGCAGTTCTTC. Residues: CASSFWDRVHEQFF. The genes are TRBV27 and TRBJ2-1; 9 nucleotides match TRBD1. Germline loops: CDR1 MNHEY, CDR2 SMNVEV (reference sequence). V lost 3 bases and J lost 8; bases outside the gene matches: 5. CDR3 length: 14 amino acids.

A few counts support this clone. The gene calls are TRBV6-5 and TRBJ2-2; D may be TRBD2 (6 bases). Trimming took 8 bases from V and 0 from J, leaving 13 bases between them. The CDR3 spans 15 residues. The germline V gene encodes CDR1 MNHEY and CDR2 SVGAGI. CDR3 coding DNA: TGTGCCAGCCGGAGGGGCCTCGCGAACACCGGGGAGCTGTTTTTT. It translates to CASRRGLANTGELFF.

V is TRBV4-1 and J is TRBJ1-1, with D perhaps TRBD1 (6 bases). V gave up 4 bases and J gave up 5 bases, with 17 bases separating them. CDR1 and CDR2 (germline): MGHRA, YSYEKL. The CDR3 runs 15 residues. The CDR3 DNA sequence: TGCGCCAGCAGCCCAGGGGTTAGCGCGGAAACTGAAGCTTTCTTT. As protein: CASSPGVSAETEAFF.

CDR3 sequence reads: CASRIGAGAVGEQFF. The CDR3 DNA reads as TGTGCCAGTAGGATCGGAGCGGGAGCGGTTGGTGAGCAGTTCTTC. The chain links TRBV19 to TRBJ2-1, with 8 bases matching TRBD2. This CDR3 has 15 amino acids. V trimming: 6 bases; J trimming: 9 bases; junction bases outside the gene matches: 13. Looked up from germline, CDR1 is LNHDA and CDR2 is SQIVND (reference sequence).

V usage is TRBV5-1 and J usage is TRBJ2-3; 11 bases are shared with TRBD2. The V gene's germline CDR1 is SGHRS and CDR2 YFSETQ. V trimming: 4 bases; J trimming: 6 bases; junction bases outside the gene matches: 4. The CDR3 totals 14 residues. CDR3 sequence (DNA): TGCGCCAGCAGCGACACTAGCGGGAGTGATACGCAGTATTTT. Translating it yields CASSDTSGSDTQYF. Looking up the rest from reference TRBV5-1 and TRBJ2-3 gives the full variable domain: KAGVTQTPRYLIKTRGQQVTLSCSPISGHRSVSWYQQTPGQGLQFLFEYFSETQRNKGNFPGRFSGRQFSNSRSEMNVSTLELGDSALYLCASSDTSGSDTQYFGPGTRLTVL.

V is TRBV7-9 and J is TRBJ1-2; D gene uncertain. The germline V gene encodes CDR1 SEHNR and CDR2 FQNEAQ (reference sequence). V was clipped by 1 base and J by 1 base, with 7 bases between them. The CDR3 sequence is 14 residues long. CDR3 coding DNA: TGTGCCAGCAGCTTAGGGCGGCTTAACTATGGCTACACCTTC. Translation: CASSLGRLNYGYTF. The variable domain in full, completed from reference TRBV7-9 and TRBJ1-2, reads DTGVSQNPRHKITKRGQNVTFRCDPISEHNRLYWYRQTLGQGPEFLTYFQNEAQLEKSRLLSDRFSAERPKGSFSTLEIQRTEQGDSAMYLCASSLGRLNYGYTFGSGTRLTVV.

The chain has TRBV6-5 and TRBJ1-5, with D uncertain. The CDR3 runs 13 residues. The V end was cut by 2 bases, the J end by 4 bases, with 6 bases between. CDR1 is MNHEY, CDR2 SVGAGI, per germline. The CDR3 nucleotides are TGTGCCAGCAGTTACGCGGGGAATCAGCCCCAGCATTTT. This codes for CASSYAGNQPQHF.

The V and J genes are TRBV7-9 and TRBJ1-5, with a possible D match to TRBD1 (6 bases). This CDR3 is 12 amino acids long. CDR1 is SEHNR and CDR2 is FQNEAQ in the germline V gene (reference sequence). V shed 6 bases and J shed 7 bases, with 10 bases lying between them. CDR3 sequence: CASSSDSQPQHF. CDR3 sequence (DNA): TGTGCCAGCAGTTCGGACAGCCAGCCCCAGCATTTT.